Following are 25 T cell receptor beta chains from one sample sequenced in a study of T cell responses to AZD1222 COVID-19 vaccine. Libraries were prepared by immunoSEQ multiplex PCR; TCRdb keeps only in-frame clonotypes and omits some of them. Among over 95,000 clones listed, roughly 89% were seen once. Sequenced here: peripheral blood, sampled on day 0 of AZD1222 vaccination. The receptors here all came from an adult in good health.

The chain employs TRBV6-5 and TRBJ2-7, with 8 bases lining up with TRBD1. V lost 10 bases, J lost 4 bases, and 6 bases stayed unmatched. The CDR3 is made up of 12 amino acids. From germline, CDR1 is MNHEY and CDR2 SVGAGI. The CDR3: CATQGAAYEQYF. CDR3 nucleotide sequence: TGTGCCACGCAGGGGGCGGCTTACGAGCAGTACTTC.

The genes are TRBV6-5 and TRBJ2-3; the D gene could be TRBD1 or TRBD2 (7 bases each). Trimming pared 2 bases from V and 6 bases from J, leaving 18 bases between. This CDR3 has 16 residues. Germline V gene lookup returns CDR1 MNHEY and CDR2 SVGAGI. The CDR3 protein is CASSYGTGEGSDTQYF. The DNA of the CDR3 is TGTGCCAGCAGTTACGGAACAGGGGAGGGGTCCGATACGCAGTATTTT.

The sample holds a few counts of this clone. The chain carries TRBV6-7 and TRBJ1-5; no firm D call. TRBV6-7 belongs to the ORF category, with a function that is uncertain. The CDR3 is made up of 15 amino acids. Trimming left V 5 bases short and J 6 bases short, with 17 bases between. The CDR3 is CASSNTRPPSQPQHF. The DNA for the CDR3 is TGTGCCAGCAGTAACACCCGACCCCCCAGTCAGCCCCAGCATTTT.

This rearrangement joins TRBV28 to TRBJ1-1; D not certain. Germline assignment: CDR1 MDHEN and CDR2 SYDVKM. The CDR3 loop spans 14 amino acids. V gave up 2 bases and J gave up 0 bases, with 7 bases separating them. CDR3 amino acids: CASSLGQMNTEAFF. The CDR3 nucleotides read TGTGCCAGCAGTTTAGGTCAGATGAACACTGAAGCTTTCTTT.

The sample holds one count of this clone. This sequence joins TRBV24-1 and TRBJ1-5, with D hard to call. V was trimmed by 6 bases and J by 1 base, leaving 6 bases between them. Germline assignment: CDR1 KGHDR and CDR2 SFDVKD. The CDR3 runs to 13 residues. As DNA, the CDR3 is TGTGCCACCAGTAATGGAAGCAATCAGCCCCAGCATTTT. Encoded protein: CATSNGSNQPQHF.

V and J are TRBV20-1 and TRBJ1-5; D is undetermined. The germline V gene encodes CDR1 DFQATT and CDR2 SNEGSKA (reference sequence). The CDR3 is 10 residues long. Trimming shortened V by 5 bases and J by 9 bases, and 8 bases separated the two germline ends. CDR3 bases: TGCAGTGCTGCCGTGGGGCCCCAGCATTTT. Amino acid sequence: CSAAVGPQHF.

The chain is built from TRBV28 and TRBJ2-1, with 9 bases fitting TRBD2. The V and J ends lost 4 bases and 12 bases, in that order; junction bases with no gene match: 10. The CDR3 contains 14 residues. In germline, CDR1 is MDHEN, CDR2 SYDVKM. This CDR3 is CASSSGLATYRQFF. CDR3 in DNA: TGTGCCAGCAGTTCTGGACTAGCGACTTATCGGCAGTTCTTC. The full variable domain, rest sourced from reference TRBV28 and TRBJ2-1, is DVKVTQSSRYLVKRTGEKVFLECVQDMDHENMFWYRQDPGLGLRLIYFSYDVKMKEKGDIPEGYSVSREKKERFSLILESASTNQTSMYLCASSSGLATYRQFFGPGTRLTVL.

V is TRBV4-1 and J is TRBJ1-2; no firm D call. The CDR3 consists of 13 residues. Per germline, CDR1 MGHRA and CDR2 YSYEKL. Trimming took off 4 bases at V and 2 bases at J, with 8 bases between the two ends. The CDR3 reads CASSPDGNYGYTF. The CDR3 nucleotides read TGCGCCAGCAGCCCGGACGGAAACTATGGCTACACCTTC.

CDR3 region: CAISEEANEQFF. The CDR3 region has the DNA TGTGCCATCAGTGAGGAGGCCAATGAGCAGTTCTTC. The V and J genes are TRBV10-3 and TRBJ2-1; D is unresolved. The V end lost 2 bases, the J end lost 6 bases, and 5 bases lay between the germline ends. The CDR3 length is 12 residues. The germline gives CDR1 ENHRY, CDR2 SYGVKD.

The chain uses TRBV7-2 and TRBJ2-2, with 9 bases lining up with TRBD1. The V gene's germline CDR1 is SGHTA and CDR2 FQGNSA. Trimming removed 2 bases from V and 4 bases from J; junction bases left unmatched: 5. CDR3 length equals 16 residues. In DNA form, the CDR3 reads TGTGCCAGCAGCTTAAGCACAGGGGGCGTCACCGGGGAGCTGTTTTTT. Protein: CASSLSTGGVTGELFF. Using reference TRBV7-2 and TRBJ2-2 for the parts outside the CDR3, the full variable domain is GAGVSQSPSNKVTEKGKDVELRCDPISGHTALYWYRQSLGQGLEFLIYFQGNSAPDKSGLPSDRFSAERTGGSVSTLTIQRTQQEDSAVYLCASSLSTGGVTGELFFGEGSRLTVL.

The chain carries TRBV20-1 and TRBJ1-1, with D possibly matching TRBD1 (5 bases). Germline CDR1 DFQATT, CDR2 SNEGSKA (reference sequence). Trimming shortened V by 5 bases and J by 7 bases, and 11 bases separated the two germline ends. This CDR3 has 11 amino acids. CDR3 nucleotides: TGCAGTGCTTTCACGGGACGTGAAGCTTTCTTT. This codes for CSAFTGREAFF.

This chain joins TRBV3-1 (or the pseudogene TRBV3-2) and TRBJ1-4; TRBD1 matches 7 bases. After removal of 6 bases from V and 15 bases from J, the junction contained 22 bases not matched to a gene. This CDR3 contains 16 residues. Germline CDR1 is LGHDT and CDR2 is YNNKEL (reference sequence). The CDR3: CASRGASGQGERGLFF. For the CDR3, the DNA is TGTGCCAGCAGGGGAGCCTCCGGCCAGGGGGAGCGGGGCTTGTTTTTT.

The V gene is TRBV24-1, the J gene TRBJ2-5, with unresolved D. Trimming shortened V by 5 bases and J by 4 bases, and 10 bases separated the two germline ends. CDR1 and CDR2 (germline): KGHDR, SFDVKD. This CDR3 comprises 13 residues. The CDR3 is CATSGGGRETQYF. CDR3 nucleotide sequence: TGTGCCACCAGTGGAGGCGGCAGAGAGACCCAGTACTTC.

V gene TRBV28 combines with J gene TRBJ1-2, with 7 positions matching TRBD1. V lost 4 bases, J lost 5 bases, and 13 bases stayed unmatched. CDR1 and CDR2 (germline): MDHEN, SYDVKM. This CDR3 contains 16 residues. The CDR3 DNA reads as TGTGCCAGCAGTTCCTTGTCTCGGGACAGACCGTATGGCTACACCTTC. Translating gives CASSSLSRDRPYGYTF.

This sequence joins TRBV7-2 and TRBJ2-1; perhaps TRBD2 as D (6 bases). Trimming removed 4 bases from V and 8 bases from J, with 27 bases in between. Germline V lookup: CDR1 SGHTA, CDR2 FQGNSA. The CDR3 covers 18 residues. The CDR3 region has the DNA TGTGCCAGCAGCTCCCTTTTTCTACGGGGACTCCCGGGGCATGAGCAGTTCTTC. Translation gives CASSSLFLRGLPGHEQFF.

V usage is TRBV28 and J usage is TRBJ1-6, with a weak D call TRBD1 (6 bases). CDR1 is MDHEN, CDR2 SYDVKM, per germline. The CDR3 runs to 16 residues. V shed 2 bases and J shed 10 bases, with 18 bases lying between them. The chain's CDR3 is CASSLGSSGHRSPLHF. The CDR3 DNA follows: TGTGCCAGCAGTTTAGGGTCTTCGGGACACCGGTCACCCCTCCACTTT.

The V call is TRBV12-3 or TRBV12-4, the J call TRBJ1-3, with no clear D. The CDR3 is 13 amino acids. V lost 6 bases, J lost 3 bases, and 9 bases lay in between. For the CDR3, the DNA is TGTGCCAGCAGACTCGACGGTGGAAACACCATATATTTT. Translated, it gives CASRLDGGNTIYF.

The CDR3 sequence is CASSLLGRGNSPLHF. DNA of the CDR3: TGTGCCAGCAGCCTCCTCGGTCGTGGTAATTCACCCCTCCACTTT. This sequence joins TRBV11-2 and TRBJ1-6; D uncertain. The CDR3 totals 15 residues. Germline V lookup: CDR1 SGHAT, CDR2 FQNNGV. V lost 5 bases, J lost 6 bases, and 14 bases lay in between.

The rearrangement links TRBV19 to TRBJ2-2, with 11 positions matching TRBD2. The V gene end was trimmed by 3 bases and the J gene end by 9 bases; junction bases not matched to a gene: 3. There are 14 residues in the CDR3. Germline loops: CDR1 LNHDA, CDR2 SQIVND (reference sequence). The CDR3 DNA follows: TGTGCCAGTAGTATTCCTAGCGGGAGGTGGGAGCTGTTTTTT. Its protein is CASSIPSGRWELFF.

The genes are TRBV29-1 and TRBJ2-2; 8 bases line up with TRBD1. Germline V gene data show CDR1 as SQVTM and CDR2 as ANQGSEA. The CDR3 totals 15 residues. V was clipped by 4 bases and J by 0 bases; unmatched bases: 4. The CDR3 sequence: CSVVPGGTNTGELFF. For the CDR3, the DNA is TGCAGCGTTGTCCCAGGGGGCACGAACACCGGGGAGCTGTTTTTT.

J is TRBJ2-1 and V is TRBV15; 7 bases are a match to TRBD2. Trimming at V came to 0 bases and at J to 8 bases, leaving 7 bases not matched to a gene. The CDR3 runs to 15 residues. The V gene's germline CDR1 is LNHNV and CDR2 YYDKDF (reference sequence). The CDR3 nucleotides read TGTGCCACCAGCAGAGATCAACGGGGGGTGGATGAGCAGTTCTTC. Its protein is CATSRDQRGVDEQFF. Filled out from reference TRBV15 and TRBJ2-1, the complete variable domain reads DAMVIQNPRYQVTQFGKPVTLSCSQTLNHNVMYWYQQKSSQAPKLLFHYYDKDFNNEADTPDNFQSRRPNTSFCFLDIRSPGLGDTAMYLCATSRDQRGVDEQFFGPGTRLTVL.

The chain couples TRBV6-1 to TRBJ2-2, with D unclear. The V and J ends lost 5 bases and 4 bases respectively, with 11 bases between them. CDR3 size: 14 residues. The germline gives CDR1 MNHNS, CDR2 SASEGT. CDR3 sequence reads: CASSYFEPTGELFF. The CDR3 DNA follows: TGTGCCAGCAGTTATTTCGAACCCACCGGGGAGCTGTTTTTT.

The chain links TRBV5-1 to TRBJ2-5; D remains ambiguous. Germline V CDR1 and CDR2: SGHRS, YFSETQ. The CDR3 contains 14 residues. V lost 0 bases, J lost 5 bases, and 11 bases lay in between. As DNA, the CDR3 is TGCGCCAGCAGCTTGGGTGGTTTATTGGAGACCCAGTACTTC. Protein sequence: CASSLGGLLETQYF.

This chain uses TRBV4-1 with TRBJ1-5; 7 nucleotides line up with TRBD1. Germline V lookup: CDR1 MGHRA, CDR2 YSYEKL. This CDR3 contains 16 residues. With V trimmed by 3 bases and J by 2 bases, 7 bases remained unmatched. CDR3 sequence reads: CASSHQQGRGNQPQHF. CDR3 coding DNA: TGCGCCAGCAGCCACCAACAGGGGAGGGGCAATCAGCCCCAGCATTTT.

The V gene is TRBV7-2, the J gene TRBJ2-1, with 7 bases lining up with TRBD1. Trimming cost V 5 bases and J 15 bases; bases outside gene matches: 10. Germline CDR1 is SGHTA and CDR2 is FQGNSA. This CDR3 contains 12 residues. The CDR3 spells CASSLGQWGAFF. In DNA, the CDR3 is TGTGCCAGCAGCCTGGGACAGTGGGGAGCGTTCTTC. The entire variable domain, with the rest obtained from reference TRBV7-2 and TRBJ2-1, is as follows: GAGVSQSPSNKVTEKGKDVELRCDPISGHTALYWYRQSLGQGLEFLIYFQGNSAPDKSGLPSDRFSAERTGGSVSTLTIQRTQQEDSAVYLCASSLGQWGAFFGPGTRLTVL.